The rows below give T cell receptor beta chains drawn from one sample of a study of T cell changes during pregnancy in multiple sclerosis. TCRdb's table, derived via immunoSEQ multiplex PCR, lists solely in-frame clones and lacks some. The sample includes roughly 43,000 clones, about nine tenths seen only once; the top ten take more than 0.9%. The sample in question was CD4+ T cells from peripheral blood mononuclear cells, obtained after pregnancy. The receptors derive from a female donor with multiple sclerosis, enrolled in a pregnancy study. Each CDR3 is given with its conserved first and last residue. The D gene is left open where the match is weak. Where a row states a size, it is once, few, many or the class of an expanded clone; other rows omit it.

J gene: TRBJ1-5
V gene: TRBV6-5
D gene: NA
clone size: once
CDR3 DNA: TGTGCCAGCAGCCTGCTTCGGGGAAAGGATCAGCCCCAGCATTTT
CDR3 protein: CASSLLRGKDQPQHF

J gene: TRBJ1-2
V gene: TRBV5-6
D gene: NA
clone size: NA
CDR3 DNA: TGTGCCAGCAGCTTGGAAGGGGACACCACATATGGCTACACCTTC
CDR3 protein: CASSLEGDTTYGYTF

J gene: TRBJ1-1
V gene: TRBV11-1
D gene: TRBD1
clone size: few
CDR3 DNA: TGTGCCAGCAGCTTCAACAGGGGAACTGAAGCTTTCTTT
CDR3 protein: CASSFNRGTEAFF

J gene: TRBJ1-2
V gene: TRBV5-1
D gene: TRBD1
clone size: NA
CDR3 DNA: TGCGCCAGCAGCTTGTCAGGGGGCGGCTATGGCTACACCTTC
CDR3 protein: CASSLSGGGYGYTF

J gene: TRBJ1-1
V gene: TRBV5-1
D gene: TRBD1
clone size: once
CDR3 DNA: TGCGCCAGCAGCTTAGGACAGGGATGGACTGAAGCTTTCTTT
CDR3 protein: CASSLGQGWTEAFF

J gene: TRBJ2-5
V gene: TRBV28
D gene: TRBD2
clone size: once
CDR3 DNA: TGTGCCAGCAGTCCCTCGACTAGCGGGAGGGCCGAGAAGACCCAGTACTTC
CDR3 protein: CASSPSTSGRAEKTQYF

J gene: TRBJ2-1
V gene: TRBV4-3
D gene: NA
clone size: NA
CDR3 DNA: TGCGCCAGCAGCCAAGGGGGGTCAGCTAGCGCCTATTACAATGAGCAGTTCTTC
CDR3 protein: CASSQGGSASAYYNEQFF

J gene: TRBJ1-4
V gene: TRBV29-1
D gene: NA
clone size: NA
CDR3 DNA: TGCAGCGGGGGACACCGTAATGAAAAACTGTTTTTT
CDR3 protein: CSGGHRNEKLFF

J gene: TRBJ2-5
V gene: TRBV30
D gene: TRBD1
clone size: NA
CDR3 DNA: TGTGCCTTCCGGGACAGTGAAGAGACCCAGTACTTC
CDR3 protein: CAFRDSEETQYF

J gene: TRBJ2-5
V gene: TRBV7-3
D gene: NA
clone size: NA
CDR3 DNA: TGTGCCAGCAGCTCCAACCCGGGACAACAAGAGACCCAGTACTTC
CDR3 protein: CASSSNPGQQETQYF

J gene: TRBJ2-2
V gene: TRBV5-4
D gene: TRBD2
clone size: NA
CDR3 DNA: TGTGCCAGCAGCCAGGGACTAGCGAGAAACACCGGGGAGCTGTTTTTT
CDR3 protein: CASSQGLARNTGELFF